Listed here are 11 T cell receptor beta chains from one sample, sequenced in a study of T cell responses to AZD1222 COVID-19 vaccine. Assay used: immunoSEQ multiplex PCR; TCRdb lists only in-frame clones, some missing. The sample includes 100,000 to 120,000 clones, approximately 88% seen only once; the top ten take almost 6.5%. Sequences were derived from peripheral blood, sampled 28 days after the second AZD1222 dose. These receptors came from an adult who received the AZD1222 COVID-19 vaccine.

The rearrangement uses TRBV11-3 and TRBJ2-7, with 7 bases fitting TRBD1. Losses at the gene ends were 3 bases for V and 7 bases for J; bases not matched to a gene: 12. The CDR3 is made up of 15 amino acids. The germline V gene encodes CDR1 SGHNT and CDR2 YENEEA. The chain's CDR3 is CASSFHSGQSWEQYF. The CDR3 nucleotides are TGTGCCAGCAGCTTCCATTCGGGACAGTCGTGGGAGCAGTACTTC.

This chain connects TRBV19 to TRBJ2-1, with D perhaps given as TRBD1 or TRBD2 (5 bases each). V shed 6 bases and J shed 3 bases, with 15 bases lying between them. CDR1 LNHDA and CDR2 SQIVND come from the germline V gene (reference sequence). The CDR3 contains 15 residues. CDR3 coding DNA: TGTGCCAGTAGACCCGGGACGTCAGACTACAATGAGCAGTTCTTC. This codes for CASRPGTSDYNEQFF.

This clone was picked up a small number of times. The chain recombines TRBV9 with TRBJ1-2; no definite D call. The V gene lost 4 bases and the J gene lost 3 bases, with 16 bases spanning the gap. Germline V gene sequence: CDR1 SGDLS, CDR2 YYNGEE. The CDR3 is 15 amino acids. The CDR3 reads CASSSKDGDHYGYTF. CDR3 bases: TGTGCCAGCAGCTCAAAGGACGGAGATCACTATGGCTACACCTTC. The full variable domain, in which reference TRBV9 and TRBJ1-2 provide the parts outside the CDR3, is DSGVTQTPKHLITATGQRVTLRCSPRSGDLSVYWYQQSLDQGLQFLIQYYNGEERAKGNILERFSAQQFPDLHSELNLSSLELGDSALYFCASSSKDGDHYGYTFGSGTRLTVV.

This chain joins TRBV5-1 and TRBJ1-2; D not certain. Germline values: CDR1 SGHRS, CDR2 YFSETQ. Trimming removed 1 base from V and 3 bases from J, with 7 bases in between. The CDR3 is 13 residues long. The CDR3 sequence is CASSLQAYYGYTF. For the CDR3, the DNA is TGCGCCAGCAGCTTGCAGGCATACTATGGCTACACCTTC.

The rearrangement links TRBV29-1 to TRBJ2-5; no clear D. The CDR3 runs to 9 residues. V dropped 4 bases and J dropped 4 bases, with 1 base sitting between them. CDR1 is SQVTM and CDR2 is ANQGSEA in the germline V gene. CDR3: CSVGETQYF. The CDR3 coding sequence is TGCAGCGTTGGAGAGACCCAGTACTTC.

This rearrangement joins TRBV5-4 to TRBJ2-7; 8 bases are shared with TRBD1. After removal of 4 bases from V and 0 bases from J, the junction contained 3 bases not matched to a gene. CDR3 length equals 14 residues. Germline V gives CDR1 SGHNT, CDR2 YYREEE (reference sequence). CDR3 coding DNA: TGTGCCAGCAGCCCTGGACAGGGCTCCTACGAGCAGTACTTC. It translates to CASSPGQGSYEQYF.

The rearrangement joins TRBV5-1 to TRBJ1-1; D is perhaps TRBD1 (5 bases). The germline CDR1 and CDR2 sequences are SGHRS and YFSETQ. V lost 4 bases and J lost 2, with 12 bases in between. The CDR3 runs 14 residues. The CDR3 sequence is CASSVGTANTEAFF. CDR3 sequence (DNA): TGCGCCAGCAGCGTGGGGACGGCCAACACTGAAGCTTTCTTT.

This chain connects TRBV27 to TRBJ1-1, with 8 bases that match TRBD1. With 5 bases clipped from V and 6 bases from J, the junction kept 11 bases outside the gene matches. CDR3 length: 15 amino acids. CDR1 and CDR2 (germline): MNHEY, SMNVEV (reference sequence). The CDR3 sequence is CASSIAGTGIPEAFF. CDR3 coding DNA: TGTGCCAGCAGTATAGCGGGGACAGGCATCCCTGAAGCTTTCTTT.

The chain links TRBV28 to TRBJ1-3, with 8 bases lining up with TRBD1. The J segment lost 1 base and the V segment lost 10 bases, leaving 6 bases of the junction unmatched. This CDR3 spans 14 amino acids. The V gene's germline CDR1 is MDHEN and CDR2 SYDVKM. CDR3 sequence: CATRGQGSGNTIYF. For the CDR3, the DNA is TGTGCCACCAGGGGGCAGGGGTCTGGAAACACCATATATTTT.

A few counts support this clone. The rearrangement joins TRBV12-3 or TRBV12-4 to TRBJ1-1, with TRBD1 as a possible D gene (6 bases). V lost 3 bases to trimming and J lost 6 bases, with 11 bases between them. The CDR3 extends over 13 amino acids. The DNA of the CDR3 is TGTGCCAGCAGTTTTTCGGGGGCCTCTGAAGCTTTCTTT. Residues: CASSFSGASEAFF.

The V gene is TRBV10-3, the J gene TRBJ1-1; D gene uncertain. Germline assignment: CDR1 ENHRY and CDR2 SYGVKD. The CDR3 is 14 residues long. V was clipped by 2 bases and J by 1 base, with 8 bases between them. The CDR3 coding sequence is TGTGCCATCAGTGAGGGACCGTCGAACACTGAAGCTTTCTTT. Its translation: CAISEGPSNTEAFF.